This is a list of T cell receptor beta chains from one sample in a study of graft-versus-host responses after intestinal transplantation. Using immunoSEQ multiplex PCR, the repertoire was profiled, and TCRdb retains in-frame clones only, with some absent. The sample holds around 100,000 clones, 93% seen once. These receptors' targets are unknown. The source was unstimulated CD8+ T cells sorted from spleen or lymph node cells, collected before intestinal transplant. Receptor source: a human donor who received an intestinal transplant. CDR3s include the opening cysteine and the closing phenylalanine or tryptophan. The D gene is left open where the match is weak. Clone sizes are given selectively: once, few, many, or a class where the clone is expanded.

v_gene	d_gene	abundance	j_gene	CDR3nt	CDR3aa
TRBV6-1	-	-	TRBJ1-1	TGTGCCAGCAGTGAAGACATCGACACTGAAGCTTTCTTT	CASSEDIDTEAFF
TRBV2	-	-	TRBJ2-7	TGTGCCAGCGAAGACATCAACGAGCAGTACTTC	CASEDINEQYF
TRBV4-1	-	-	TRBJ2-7	TGCGCCAGCAGCCCGGGACCAAGTCTGTACGAGCAGTACTTC	CASSPGPSLYEQYF
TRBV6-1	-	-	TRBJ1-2	TGTGCCAGCAGCCTGACGAAAGGGAACAATGGCTACACCTTC	CASSLTKGNNGYTF
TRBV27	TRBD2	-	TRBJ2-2	TGTGCCAGCAGTTTTGGGACTAGCACCGGGGAGCTGTTTTTT	CASSFGTSTGELFF
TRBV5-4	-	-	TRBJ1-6	TGTGCCAGCAGCTTGACGGGGAATTCACCCCTCCACTTT	CASSLTGNSPLHF
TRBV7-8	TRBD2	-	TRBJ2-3	TGTGCCAGCAGCCGCTATGCGGGGGACACAGATACGCAGTATTTT	CASSRYAGDTDTQYF
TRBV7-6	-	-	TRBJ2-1	TGTGCCAGCAGCTTAGCGGCGGGGGCCAATGAGCAGTTCTTC	CASSLAAGANEQFF
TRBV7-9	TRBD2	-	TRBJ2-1	TGTGCCAGCAGCCCCGCGGCGGGGGGCTACAATGAGCAGTTCTTC	CASSPAAGGYNEQFF
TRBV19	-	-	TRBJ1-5	TGTGCCAGTAGTTGGGGGGGGGAGAGCAATCAGCCCCAGCATTTT	CASSWGGESNQPQHF
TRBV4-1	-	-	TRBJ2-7	TGCGCCAGCAGCCAAGTAGGGGCAAGGGACTACGAGCAGTACTTC	CASSQVGARDYEQYF
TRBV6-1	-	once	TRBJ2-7	TGTGCCAGCACTAAATCCTACGAGCAGTACTTC	CASTKSYEQYF
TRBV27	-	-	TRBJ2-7	TGTGCCAGCAAATATCGGGGCTCCTACGAGCAGTACTTC	CASKYRGSYEQYF
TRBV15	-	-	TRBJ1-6	TGTGCCACCAGCACCTGGGACGTCAATTCACCCCTCCACTTT	CATSTWDVNSPLHF
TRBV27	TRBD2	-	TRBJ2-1	TGTGCCAGCAGCCGGGGGACTAGCGGGGGGGCTTTGGAGCAGTTCTTC	CASSRGTSGGALEQFF
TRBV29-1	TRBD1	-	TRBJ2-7	TGCAGCGGTGGACAGGGGGACGAGCAGTACTTC	CSGGQGDEQYF
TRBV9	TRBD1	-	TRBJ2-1	TGTGCCAGCAGCGCCGGGACAGACCACAACCATGAGCAGTTCTTC	CASSAGTDHNHEQFF
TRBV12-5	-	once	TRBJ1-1	TGTGCTAGTGGTCCTGGGGTGTTTACTGAAGCTTTCTTT	CASGPGVFTEAFF
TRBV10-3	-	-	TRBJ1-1	TGTGCCATCAGTGATGGCCTCCGACAGGAGAACACTGAAGCTTTCTTT	CAISDGLRQENTEAFF
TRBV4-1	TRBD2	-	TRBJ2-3	TGCGCCAGCAGCCAAGGGTATTCTAGCGGTGATACGCAGTATTTT	CASSQGYSSGDTQYF
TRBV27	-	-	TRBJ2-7	TGTGCCAGCAGTTTATCAGCCGGGCCCCCCGCCCCCTACGAGCAGTACTTC	CASSLSAGPPAPYEQYF
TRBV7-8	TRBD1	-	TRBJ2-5	TGTGCCAGCAGCTCAGGGACAGCTCAAGAGACCCAGTACTTC	CASSSGTAQETQYF
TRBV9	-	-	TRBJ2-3	TGTGCCAGCAGCGTCTCTGAACATACTAGCACAGATACGCAGTATTTT	CASSVSEHTSTDTQYF
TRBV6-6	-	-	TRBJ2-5	TGTGCCAGCAGCGGGGGGCAAAAAGAGACCCAGTACTTC	CASSGGQKETQYF
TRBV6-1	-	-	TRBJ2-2	TGTGCCAGCAGTGAAAGTATGCAGGGGAACGGGGAGCTGTTTTTT	CASSESMQGNGELFF
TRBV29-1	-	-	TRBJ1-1	TGCAGCGTTGAAGGAGGGTCTGAAGCTTTCTTT	CSVEGGSEAFF
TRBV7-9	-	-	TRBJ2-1	TGTGCCTCCAAGAAGGGAAGCTCCTACAATGAGCAGTTCTTC	CASKKGSSYNEQFF
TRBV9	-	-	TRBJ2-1	TGTGCCAGCAGCGTAGCGTACAATGAGCAGTTCTTC	CASSVAYNEQFF
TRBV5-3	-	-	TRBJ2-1	TGTGCCAGAAGCGATCAGGGGGGAAGTTACAATGAGCAGTTCTTC	CARSDQGGSYNEQFF
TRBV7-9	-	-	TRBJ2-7	TGTGCCAGCAGCCATGCCCAGTATTCCTACGAGCAGTACTTC	CASSHAQYSYEQYF
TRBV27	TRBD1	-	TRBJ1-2	TGTGCCAGCAGTGAGATCGGACAGGGGGCGGGGGGCTACACCTTC	CASSEIGQGAGGYTF
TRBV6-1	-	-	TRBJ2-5	TGTGCCAGCAGTGAAGTAGGAGGTACCGAAAGGACCCAGTACTTC	CASSEVGGTERTQYF
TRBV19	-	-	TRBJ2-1	TGTGCCAGTCGGGACTTAAGCTCCTACAATGAGCAGTTCTTC	CASRDLSSYNEQFF
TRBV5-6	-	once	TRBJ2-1	TGTGCCAGCGCCGGGACTGGTCTCTACAATGAGCAGTTCTTC	CASAGTGLYNEQFF
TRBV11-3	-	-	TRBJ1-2	TGTGCCAGCAGCCGCAGGGATCCCCCTACTATTGGCTACACCTTC	CASSRRDPPTIGYTF
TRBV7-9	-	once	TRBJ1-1	TGTGCCAGCAGCTTAGGGTGGGCAGAAGCTTTCTTT	CASSLGWAEAFF
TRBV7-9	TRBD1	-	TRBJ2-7	TGTGCCAGCAGCCACCGGGACAGTCCCTACGAGCAGTACTTC	CASSHRDSPYEQYF
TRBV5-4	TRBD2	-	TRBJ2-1	TGTGCCAGCAGCTTCTTCGGGACTAGCGGGGACAATGAGCAGTTCTTC	CASSFFGTSGDNEQFF
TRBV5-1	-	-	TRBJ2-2	TGCGCCAGCAGCTGCCACAGGGAGGTAGGCGGGGAGCTGTTTTTT	CASSCHREVGGELFF
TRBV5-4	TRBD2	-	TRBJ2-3	TGTGCCAGCAGCCCGGGGACTAGCGGGGGGGCTTTGAGCACAGATACGCAGTATTTT	CASSPGTSGGALSTDTQYF
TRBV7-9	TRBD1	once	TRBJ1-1	TGTGCCAGCAGCTTATCGGCAGGGACAGTTTACACTGAAGCTTTCTTT	CASSLSAGTVYTEAFF